These 6 T cell receptor beta chains came from one sample sequenced in a study of blood T cell repertoires in COVID-19. The data were produced by immunoSEQ multiplex PCR, yet TCRdb's version contains in-frame clones alone and is incomplete. Of more than 40,000 clones listed, 65% to 90% are singletons. The material sequenced was peripheral blood. These receptor sequences come from a woman of 80 years or more with acute or convalescent COVID-19.

This clone turned up a few times. The rearrangement joins TRBV5-5 to TRBJ2-7; 7 bases align to TRBD1. Trimming removed 4 bases from V and 3 bases from J; junction bases left unmatched: 7. The CDR3 is 14 residues long. Germline assignment: CDR1 SGHKS and CDR2 YYEKEE (reference sequence). In DNA form, the CDR3 reads TGTGCCAGCAGCATAGGACAGGAACTCTACGAGCAGTACTTC. Translation: CASSIGQELYEQYF.

The chain is built from TRBV6-1 and TRBJ1-5; tentatively, D is TRBD1 (5 bases). Between the trimmed V and J ends, which lost 2 bases and 4 bases, there was a span of 12 bases. The CDR3 runs 15 residues. The V gene's germline CDR1 is MNHNS and CDR2 SASEGT. CDR3 bases: TGTGCCAGCAGTGAATACGACAGTTCTAATCAGCCCCAGCATTTT. Its protein product is CASSEYDSSNQPQHF.

The chain has TRBV10-3 and TRBJ2-5; 9 positions match TRBD2. The germline V gene encodes CDR1 ENHRY and CDR2 SYGVKD. V was pared by 10 bases and J by 3 bases, with 21 bases of the junction left unmatched. The CDR3 is 18 residues long. The CDR3 spells CATMGEGGSGGTKETQYF. The CDR3 DNA follows: TGTGCCACCATGGGGGAGGGAGGTAGCGGGGGCACCAAAGAGACCCAGTACTTC.

CDR3 sequence (DNA): TGTGCCAGCAGCCTTCAGGGGAAGCCCCAGCATTTT. Protein sequence: CASSLQGKPQHF. The chain uses TRBV7-9 and TRBJ1-5; possible D gene TRBD1, 6 bases. The CDR3 is 12 amino acids. Trimming left V 5 bases short and J 8 bases short, with 10 bases between. Germline-derived CDR1 and CDR2 are SEHNR and FQNEAQ (reference sequence).

V is TRBV6-6 and J is TRBJ2-7, with 8 bases that match TRBD1. J was trimmed by 1 base and V by 6 bases; bases with no gene match: 8. The CDR3 length is 15 residues. CDR1 MNHNY and CDR2 SVGAGI come from the germline V gene (reference sequence). The CDR3 DNA follows: TGTGCCAGCAGAAGGGGACAGGACGTATCCTACGAGCAGTACTTC. Protein product: CASRRGQDVSYEQYF.

This clone was observed once. This rearrangement joins TRBV6-2 or TRBV6-3 to TRBJ1-2; 9 bases align to TRBD1. The length of the CDR3 is 15 residues. CDR1 and CDR2 (germline): MNHEY, SVGEGT. V trimming: 0 bases; J trimming: 4 bases; junction bases outside the gene matches: 3. The CDR3 nucleotides read TGTGCCAGCAGTTACTCGACAGGGGGTGCCTATGGCTACACCTTC. Encoded protein: CASSYSTGGAYGYTF.